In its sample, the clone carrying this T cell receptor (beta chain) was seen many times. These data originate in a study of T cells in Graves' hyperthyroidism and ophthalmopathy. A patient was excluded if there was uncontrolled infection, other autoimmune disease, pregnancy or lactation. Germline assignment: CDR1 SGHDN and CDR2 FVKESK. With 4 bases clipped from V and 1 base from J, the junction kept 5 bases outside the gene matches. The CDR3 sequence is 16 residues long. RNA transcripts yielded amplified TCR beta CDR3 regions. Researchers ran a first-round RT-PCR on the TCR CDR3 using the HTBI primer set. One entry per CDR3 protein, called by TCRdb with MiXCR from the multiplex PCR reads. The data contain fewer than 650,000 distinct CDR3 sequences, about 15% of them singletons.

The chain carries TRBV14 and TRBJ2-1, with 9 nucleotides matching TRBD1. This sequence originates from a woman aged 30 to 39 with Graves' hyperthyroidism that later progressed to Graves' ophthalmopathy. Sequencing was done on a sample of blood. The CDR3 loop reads CASSRLGTGSYNEQFF. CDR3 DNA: TGTGCCAGCAGCCGCCTCGGGACAGGGTCCTACAATGAGCAGTTCTTC.